This TCR beta chain was sequenced for a study of OX40 agonist ivuxolimab in advanced cancers. The overall study: The drug used for patients, ivuxolimab, was an agonistic anti-OX40 (CD134) antibody. Males comprised roughly four fifths of the group, whose mean age was 60 years (range 23 to 79).

Sequencing used immunoSEQ multiplex PCR; TCRdb keeps in-frame clones, though not all of them. The table shows roughly 90,000 clones, with 75% to 90% occurring only once. Trimming cost V 0 bases and J 0 bases, with 9 bases left between them. The CDR3 length is 16 residues. Looked up from germline, CDR1 is LGHNA and CDR2 is YSLEER. The source material was CD4+ or CD8+ T cells sorted from blood, sampled in a trial of the OX40 agonist ivuxolimab. This TCR came from an adult with an advanced solid tumor such as melanoma, head and neck, liver or kidney cancer. The chain couples TRBV4-3 to TRBJ1-3; unclear D gene. Here the CDR3 reads CASSQESRSSGNTIYF. The CDR3 DNA reads as TGCGCCAGCAGCCAAGAATCCCGGAGCTCTGGAAACACCATATATTTT.